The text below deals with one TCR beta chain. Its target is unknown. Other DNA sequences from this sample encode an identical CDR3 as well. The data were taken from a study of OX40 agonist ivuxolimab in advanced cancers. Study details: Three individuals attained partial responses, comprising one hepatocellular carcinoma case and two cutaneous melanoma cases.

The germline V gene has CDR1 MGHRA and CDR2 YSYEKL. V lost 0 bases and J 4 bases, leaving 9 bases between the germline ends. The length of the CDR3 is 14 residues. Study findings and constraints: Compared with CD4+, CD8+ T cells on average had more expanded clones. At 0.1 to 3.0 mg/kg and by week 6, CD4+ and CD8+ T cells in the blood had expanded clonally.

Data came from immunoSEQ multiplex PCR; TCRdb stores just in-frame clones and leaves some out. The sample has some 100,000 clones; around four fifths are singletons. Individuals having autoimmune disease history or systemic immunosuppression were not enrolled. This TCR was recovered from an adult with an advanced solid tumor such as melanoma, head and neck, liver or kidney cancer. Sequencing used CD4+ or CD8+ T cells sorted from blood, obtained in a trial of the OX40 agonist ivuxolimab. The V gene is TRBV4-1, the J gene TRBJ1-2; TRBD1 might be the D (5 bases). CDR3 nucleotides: TGCGCCAGCAGCCAAGATATAGGGGTCTATGGCTACACCTTC. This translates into CASSQDIGVYGYTF.